The source of this T cell receptor (beta chain) is a study of T-cell reconstitution after alpha-beta-depleted transplantation in children. General study results and limits: From surviving recipient T cells and thymic progenitors came the high day-60 TCRbeta diversity observed in some patients. At around two months after transplant, the alpha-beta T cells were reportedly derived from several hundred expanded clones that came from non-depleted graft cells. Fresh T-cell production supplied most of the T-cell counts and diversity seen one year after transplant.

This clonotype has just one count. No antigen is known for it. With a much larger clone just one base away, this may be a read error. Unique molecular identifiers were incorporated into the prepared TCRbeta library. MiXCR, run by TCRdb on the PCR reads, gives a single entry per CDR3 protein. The sample gives roughly 670,000 distinct CDR3 sequences, around 13% of which show up once; 0.79% is in the top ten. The CDR3 loop spans 12 amino acids. V was cut by 4 bases and J by 10 bases, with 14 bases left in between. The chain has TRBV12-3 or TRBV12-4 and TRBJ2-7; D ambiguous. The sample in question was PBMCs, obtained before TCRalphabeta/CD19-depleted stem cell transplant. The clonotype was recovered from a girl aged 2 to 9 with congenital amegakaryocytic thrombocytopenia, due to receive a stem cell transplant. The CDR3 DNA sequence: TGTGCCAGCAGTTACAGCGAATGGGATCAGTACTTC. This codes for CASSYSEWDQYF.